This T cell receptor (beta chain) was documented in a study of cytomegalovirus exposure and HLA in healthy donors. This clone has ten or more counts. What it recognizes is unknown. The donors belonged to the roughly 120-subject validation cohort, separate from the roughly 670-subject first cohort. Data came from immunoSEQ multiplex PCR; TCRdb stores just in-frame clones and leaves some out. The profile shows about 330,000 clones, 87% of them singletons. Findings of the study overall: Listed as cytomegalovirus-associated were 170 or so TCR beta chains. It was confirmed in vitro that a few of the CMV-associated chains were specific for CMV antigens. High sensitivity and specificity were reportedly achieved when the classifier diagnosed cytomegalovirus status.

The specimen was PBMCs. This TCR was sampled from a woman aged 25 to 39 in good health and CMV-seropositive.

The CDR3, as DNA: TGTGCCAGCAGTGAAGCCGGGGAAAGTGCCTCCTACACCTTC. Its translation: CASSEAGESASYTF. V and J are TRBV2 and TRBJ1-2; no reliable D call. CDR1 is SNHLY, CDR2 FYNNEI, per germline. Trimming shortened V by 0 bases and J by 10 bases, and 15 bases separated the two germline ends. The CDR3 consists of 14 residues.